Sequencing of this T cell receptor beta chain was carried out in a study of blood T cell repertoires in COVID-19. The overall study: Italy, Spain and the United States were the sources of the convalescent and acute COVID-19 samples.

Germline assignment: CDR1 LGHNA and CDR2 YSLEER. The CDR3 is made up of 13 amino acids. Trimming removed 4 bases at V and 5 bases at J, with 11 bases between. TCRdb's copy holds only in-frame clones and misses some; the assay was immunoSEQ multiplex PCR. The repertoire holds about 81,000 clones, with roughly 86% as singletons. This clone was detected a few times. This chain uses TRBV4-3 with TRBJ1-2; D not certain. This clonotype was sampled from a human donor in a cohort sampled during active COVID-19. Sequenced: peripheral blood. CDR3 in DNA: TGCGCCAGCAGCCCGGAAGGAGGGTATGGCTACACCTTC. This gives the protein CASSPEGGYGYTF.